This passage covers 32 T cell receptor beta chains from one sample sequenced in a study of cytomegalovirus exposure and HLA in healthy donors (dated by TCRdb to about 2017). Library creation used the immunoSEQ multiplex PCR assay. For the multiplex PCR, a mixture combining 60 forward primers for TCR Vbeta segments and 13 reverse primers for TCR Jbeta segments was used. Held by TCRdb, this immuneACCESS table contains in-frame sequences only and omits some clones. Under half of the omission traces to an unresolved V gene where checked; the cause of the rest is unknown. The sample table contains approximately 160,000 clones; only one count was recorded for around 86% of them. The ten biggest clones cover roughly 2% of the sample. Sequenced sample: PBMCs. These receptors were obtained from a human donor in good health.

V gene TRBV13 combines with J gene TRBJ1-3, with D hard to call. The CDR3 sequence is 15 residues long. The germline V and J ends were trimmed by 4 bases and 1 base, with 11 bases remaining between them. The germline V gene has CDR1 PRHDT and CDR2 FYEKMQ (reference sequence). The CDR3 reads CASSSAGSSGNTIYF. In DNA form, the CDR3 reads TGTGCCAGCAGCTCCGCCGGTTCATCTGGAAACACCATATATTTT.

This chain joins TRBV15 and TRBJ1-5, with 10 nucleotides matching TRBD1. J gave up 5 bases and V 7 bases, and 5 bases lay outside the gene matches. The CDR3 has 14 residues. Germline V gene sequence: CDR1 LNHNV, CDR2 YYDKDF (reference sequence). The CDR3: CATNPGTGDQPQHF. CDR3 bases: TGTGCCACCAACCCAGGGACAGGGGATCAGCCCCAGCATTTT.

The chain recombines TRBV2 with TRBJ1-2, with TRBD1 identical over 11 bases. J lost 5 bases, V lost 6 bases, and 5 bases had no gene match. The germline V gene has CDR1 SNHLY and CDR2 FYNNEI. The CDR3 has 14 residues. CDR3 in amino acids: CASRGQGAQYGYTF. DNA for the CDR3: TGTGCCAGCAGAGGACAGGGGGCCCAGTATGGCTACACCTTC.

This chain connects TRBV4-2 to TRBJ2-3; 16 positions agree with TRBD2. V was clipped by 3 bases and J by 1 base; unmatched bases: 4. This CDR3 contains 18 residues. Per the germline V gene, CDR1 is LGHNA and CDR2 is YNFKEQ. The CDR3 coding sequence is TGTGCCAGCAGCCAGGGACTAGCGGGGGGGCCGGGCACAGATACGCAGTATTTT. As protein: CASSQGLAGGPGTDTQYF.

This chain joins TRBV6-1 and TRBJ1-2, with D unclear. The CDR3 extends over 15 amino acids. V dropped 1 base and J dropped 4 bases, with 13 bases sitting between them. Germline V lookup: CDR1 MNHNS, CDR2 SASEGT. For the CDR3, the DNA is TGTGCCAGCAGTGAAGGTATGAGGGCCATCTATGGCTACACCTTC. Encoded protein: CASSEGMRAIYGYTF.

CDR3 nucleotides: TGCAGCGTTGAAGGTAGCGGGGGGAGGAATGAGCAGTTCTTC. Translation: CSVEGSGGRNEQFF. The V and J genes are TRBV29-1 and TRBJ2-1; 10 bases agree with TRBD2. Germline assignment: CDR1 SQVTM and CDR2 ANQGSEA. V was pared by 1 base and J by 7 bases, with 4 bases of the junction left unmatched. The CDR3 runs to 14 residues.

This clone was counted only a few times. The chain uses TRBV5-6 and TRBJ1-1; weak D call: TRBD1 (5 bases). Germline CDR1 reads SGHDT; CDR2 reads YYEEEE. This CDR3 is built from 13 residues. Trimming left V 3 bases short and J 1 base short, with 7 bases between. Written as DNA, the CDR3 is TGTGCCAGCAGCTACGGGGGGAACACTGAAGCTTTCTTT. This gives the protein CASSYGGNTEAFF. Full variable domain (missing parts from reference TRBV5-6 and TRBJ1-1): DAGVTQSPTHLIKTRGQQVTLRCSPKSGHDTVSWYQQALGQGPQFIFQYYEEEERQRGNFPDRFSGHQFPNYSSELNVNALLLGDSALYLCASSYGGNTEAFFGQGTRLTVV.

The chain is built from TRBV7-3 and TRBJ2-2, with D perhaps matching TRBD1 (6 bases). V was trimmed by 5 bases and J by 5 bases, leaving 12 bases between them. The CDR3 runs to 14 residues. CDR1 and CDR2 (germline): SGHTA, FQGTGA. Written as DNA, the CDR3 is TGTGCCAGCAGCCCAAATAGGGGGACCGGGGAGCTGTTTTTT. Translated: CASSPNRGTGELFF.

This clone was detected only a few times. This chain links TRBV5-6 with TRBJ1-2; D not certain. The CDR3 runs to 16 residues. V lost 0 bases and J 1 base, leaving 13 bases between the germline ends. Looked up from germline, CDR1 is SGHDT and CDR2 is YYEEEE. This CDR3 is CASSLGVGSVNYGYTF. As DNA, the CDR3 is TGTGCCAGCAGCTTGGGGGTCGGGAGCGTTAACTATGGCTACACCTTC.

This clone showed up just a few times. The genes are TRBV25-1 and TRBJ2-2; D remains ambiguous. CDR3 size: 18 residues. Trimming shortened V by 1 base and J by 0 bases, and 15 bases separated the two germline ends. The germline gives CDR1 MGHDK, CDR2 SYGVNS. CDR3 DNA: TGTGCCAGCAGTGAATTCTTGGGCCCAGCCTCGAACACCGGGGAGCTGTTTTTT. Protein product: CASSEFLGPASNTGELFF.

This chain uses TRBV4-3 with TRBJ2-5; D may be TRBD1 (5 bases). Matching the DNA end better, TRBJ2-7 makes the J call doubtful. The CDR3 extends over 16 amino acids. Germline V gene data show CDR1 as LGHNA and CDR2 as YSLEER. The CDR3 loop is CASSQDYPGIVYEQYF. For the CDR3, the DNA is TGCGCCAGCAGCCAAGATTATCCAGGGATAGTGTACGAGCAGTACTTC.

The rearrangement joins TRBV10-3 to TRBJ1-2; 7 bases map to TRBD1. The germline V gene has CDR1 ENHRY and CDR2 SYGVKD. The CDR3 spans 17 residues. The V gene end was trimmed by 3 bases and the J gene end by 3 bases; junction bases not matched to a gene: 13. The CDR3 DNA follows: TGTGCCATCAGTGAAGGGACAGAGACCCGGATGCACTATGGCTACACCTTC. Amino acid sequence: CAISEGTETRMHYGYTF.

The chain has TRBV10-3 and TRBJ2-3, with D tentatively TRBD2 (5 bases). Germline assignment: CDR1 ENHRY and CDR2 SYGVKD. V lost 7 bases and J lost 1, with 6 bases in between. The CDR3 totals 12 residues. DNA of the CDR3: TGTGCCATCAAGGAGGGCACAGATACGCAGTATTTT. It is translated as CAIKEGTDTQYF.

The chain is built from TRBV7-2 and TRBJ1-4, with TRBD1 as a possible D gene (6 bases). Per the germline V gene, CDR1 is SGHTA and CDR2 is FQGNSA. Deletions cut 5 bases from V and 0 bases from J, with 16 bases between. This CDR3 has 17 amino acids. The CDR3 protein is CASSLLGQTATNEKLFF. The CDR3 region has the DNA TGTGCCAGCAGCCTTTTAGGACAGACCGCAACTAATGAAAAACTGTTTTTT.

The rearrangement uses TRBV11-2 and TRBJ2-7; 7 bases map to TRBD1. The J segment lost 0 bases and the V segment lost 1 base, leaving 6 bases of the junction unmatched. Germline loops: CDR1 SGHAT, CDR2 FQNNGV. This CDR3 spans 16 amino acids. The CDR3 DNA is TGTGCCAGCAGCTTAGCGACAGGGTTGAGCTCCTACGAGCAGTACTTC. Translating gives CASSLATGLSSYEQYF.

The chain uses TRBV5-5 and TRBJ2-5, with D possibly being TRBD1 (6 bases). The CDR3 has 15 amino acids. CDR1 is SGHKS, CDR2 YYEKEE, per germline (reference sequence). Trimming removed 0 bases from V and 4 bases from J, with 13 bases in between. CDR3 DNA sequence: TGTGCCAGCAGCTTGGACGACAGGTTTGGAGAGACCCAGTACTTC. Amino acids: CASSLDDRFGETQYF.

The rearrangement joins TRBV4-3 to TRBJ2-1; D is perhaps TRBD2 (6 bases). Germline V lookup: CDR1 LGHNA, CDR2 YSLEER. The CDR3 is made up of 15 amino acids. V was clipped by 2 bases and J by 8 bases, with 16 bases between them. CDR3 DNA sequence: TGCGCCAGCAGCCAATTGGGACTCCGAGGAGATGAGCAGTTCTTC. It codes for CASSQLGLRGDEQFF.

V and J are TRBV7-9 and TRBJ1-2, with no clear D. The CDR3 loop spans 15 amino acids. V was trimmed by 1 base and J by 6 bases, leaving 15 bases between them. Germline V gene data show CDR1 as SEHNR and CDR2 as FQNEAQ (reference sequence). The CDR3 DNA reads as TGTGCCAGCAGCTTAGTGGCTCTCGTGAAAAATGGCTACACCTTC. It is translated as CASSLVALVKNGYTF.

The CDR3 reads CASSLTTGDVSGNTIYF. CDR3 coding DNA: TGTGCCAGCAGCTTAACTACAGGGGATGTTTCTGGAAACACCATATATTTT. J is TRBJ1-3 and V is TRBV7-8, with 7 bases matching TRBD1. CDR3 length: 17 residues. The ends lost 2 bases at V and 1 base at J; junction bases unmatched: 8. CDR1 and CDR2 from the germline V gene are SGHVS and FQNEAQ.

This chain joins TRBV11-1 and TRBJ2-7; TRBD1 matches 7 bases. CDR3 length: 14 residues. The J segment lost 5 bases and the V segment lost 3 bases, leaving 7 bases of the junction unmatched. From germline, CDR1 is SGHAT and CDR2 FQDESV (reference sequence). Here the CDR3 reads CASSLDRNLNEQYF. The CDR3 nucleotides read TGTGCCAGCAGCTTGGACAGGAACCTGAACGAGCAGTACTTC.

The chain employs TRBV7-9 and TRBJ1-1; 7 bases are shared with TRBD1. This CDR3 contains 15 residues. V was clipped by 7 bases and J by 0 bases; unmatched bases: 8. The germline gives CDR1 SEHNR, CDR2 FQNEAQ (reference sequence). In nucleotides, the CDR3 is TGTGCCAGCAACGCGTTGACAGGGATGAACACTGAAGCTTTCTTT. Its translation is CASNALTGMNTEAFF.

This rearrangement joins TRBV1 to TRBJ2-7; the table's D call of TRBD2 was not tested on the DNA. TRBV1 is annotated as a pseudogene. This CDR3 has 16 amino acids. CDR3 sequence reads: CTSSPGKRDLIYEQYF. The CDR3 nucleotides are TGCACCAGCAGCCCCGGGAAGAGGGACTTGATCTACGAGCAGTACTTC.

This clone was detected a few times. V and J are TRBV6-5 and TRBJ1-4, with TRBD1 as a possible D gene (5 bases). CDR1 and CDR2 (germline): MNHEY, SVGAGI. The CDR3 consists of 13 residues. V lost 5 bases to trimming and J lost 6 bases, with 10 bases between them. The CDR3 sequence: CASSRGTYEKLFF. CDR3 nucleotides: TGTGCCAGCAGTCGGGGGACTTATGAAAAACTGTTTTTT.

V and J are TRBV4-3 and TRBJ2-2, with 7 bases aligning to TRBD2. Trimming took 0 bases from V and 4 from J; bases not matched to a gene: 8. CDR1 is LGHNA, CDR2 YSLEER, per germline. This CDR3 is built from 17 residues. CDR3 loop: CASSQDRAGFITGELFF. The CDR3 region has the DNA TGCGCCAGCAGCCAAGATCGAGCGGGGTTTATCACCGGGGAGCTGTTTTTT.

This clone was detected once. The chain employs TRBV15 and TRBJ2-2; the match to TRBD1 covers 9 bases. V lost 4 bases, J lost 6 bases, and 9 bases stayed unmatched. Germline values: CDR1 LNHNV, CDR2 YYDKDF (reference sequence). The CDR3 sequence is 16 residues long. The CDR3 nucleotides read TGTGCCACCAGCAAGACCCCGGGACAGGGTTCCGGGGAGCTGTTTTTT. Translated: CATSKTPGQGSGELFF.

The chain couples TRBV4-1 to TRBJ2-1; D not resolved. V was trimmed by 3 bases and J by 8 bases, leaving 8 bases between them. The CDR3 extends over 12 amino acids. In germline, CDR1 is MGHRA, CDR2 YSYEKL. CDR3 protein: CASSQSEDEQFF. The CDR3 bases are TGCGCCAGCAGCCAGTCCGAGGATGAGCAGTTCTTC.

The chain is built from TRBV9 and TRBJ2-3; TRBD2 agrees at 10 bases. The CDR3 runs 15 residues. CDR1 SGDLS and CDR2 YYNGEE come from the germline V gene. The ends lost 3 bases at V and 6 bases at J; junction bases unmatched: 7. The CDR3 nucleotides are TGTGCCAGCAGCGCCGAACTAGCGGGGCGGGATACGCAGTATTTT. Its translation: CASSAELAGRDTQYF.

The genes are TRBV9 and TRBJ1-2; possible D gene TRBD1, 5 bases. The V end was cut by 0 bases, the J end by 6 bases, with 6 bases between. There are 12 residues in the CDR3. Per the germline V gene, CDR1 is SGDLS and CDR2 is YYNGEE. Here the CDR3 reads CASSVGQNGYTF. The CDR3 bases are TGTGCCAGCAGCGTAGGACAGAATGGCTACACCTTC.

The rearrangement uses TRBV29-1 and TRBJ1-1; no firm D call. This CDR3 region has 11 residues. Germline CDR1 and CDR2: SQVTM and ANQGSEA. V lost 3 bases and J 11 bases, leaving 13 bases between the germline ends. In DNA form, the CDR3 reads TGCAGCGTTGACACCCGGGTTGGGGCTTTCTTT. Amino acids: CSVDTRVGAFF.

J is TRBJ2-1 and V is TRBV13; 7 bases are a match to TRBD2. The germline gives CDR1 PRHDT, CDR2 FYEKMQ (reference sequence). The CDR3 length is 14 residues. J was trimmed by 3 bases and V by 6 bases; bases with no gene match: 5. The CDR3 DNA follows: TGTGCCAGCAGTCCGGGGGGTGGCTACAATGAGCAGTTCTTC. Its protein product is CASSPGGGYNEQFF.

This chain uses TRBV7-6 with TRBJ2-7, with 9 nucleotides matching TRBD1. The CDR3 consists of 15 residues. Germline V gives CDR1 SGHVS, CDR2 FNYEAQ. J lost 4 bases, V lost 4 bases, and 8 bases had no gene match. CDR3 sequence: CASSSGQGPVYEQYF. CDR3 coding DNA: TGTGCCAGCAGCTCGGGACAGGGACCGGTATACGAGCAGTACTTC.

In this sample, this clone turned up a few times. The chain combines TRBV21-1 with TRBJ2-5; the tabulated D call, TRBD2, remains unverified against the DNA. TRBV21-1 is classified as a pseudogene. The CDR3 has 18 amino acids. The CDR3 protein is CASRVSRTERGSEETQYF. The CDR3 DNA sequence: TGTGCCAGCAGGGTTTCGAGGACGGAACGGGGGTCAGAAGAGACCCAGTACTTC.